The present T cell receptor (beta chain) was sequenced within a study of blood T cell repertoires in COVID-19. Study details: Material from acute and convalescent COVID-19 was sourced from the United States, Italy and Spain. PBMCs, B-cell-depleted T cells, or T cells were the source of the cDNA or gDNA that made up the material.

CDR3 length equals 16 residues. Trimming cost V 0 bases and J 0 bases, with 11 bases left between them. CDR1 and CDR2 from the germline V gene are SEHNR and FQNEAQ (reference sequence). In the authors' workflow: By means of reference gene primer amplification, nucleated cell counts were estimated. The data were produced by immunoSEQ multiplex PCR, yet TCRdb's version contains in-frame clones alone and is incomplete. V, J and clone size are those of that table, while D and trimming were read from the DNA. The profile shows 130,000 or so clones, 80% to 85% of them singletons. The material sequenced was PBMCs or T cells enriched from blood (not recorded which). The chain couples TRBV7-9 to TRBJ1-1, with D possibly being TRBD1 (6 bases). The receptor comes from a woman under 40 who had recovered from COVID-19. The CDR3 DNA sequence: TGTGCCAGCAGCTTAGCAACAGGGTTGTTGAACACTGAAGCTTTCTTT. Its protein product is CASSLATGLLNTEAFF.